This T cell receptor beta chain was identified during a study of monozygotic twins with inflammatory bowel disease. A 6-nucleotide sample barcode was carried by the UMIs, which template switching added. TCRdb reprocessed the 5' RACE reads; each CDR3 protein has one entry and no DNA is given. The repertoire table contains about 300,000 distinct CDR3 sequences. The CDR3 has 13 amino acids. CDR1 MGHRA and CDR2 YSYEKL come from the germline V gene. What was sequenced was blood. The rearrangement joins TRBV4-1 to TRBJ2-1; with no DNA, the TCRdb D assignment of TRBD1 cannot be verified. The TCR comes from a human donor with ulcerative colitis or Crohn's disease, or a healthy co-twin of an affected twin (not recorded which). The CDR3 sequence is CASSHAAGTEQFF.